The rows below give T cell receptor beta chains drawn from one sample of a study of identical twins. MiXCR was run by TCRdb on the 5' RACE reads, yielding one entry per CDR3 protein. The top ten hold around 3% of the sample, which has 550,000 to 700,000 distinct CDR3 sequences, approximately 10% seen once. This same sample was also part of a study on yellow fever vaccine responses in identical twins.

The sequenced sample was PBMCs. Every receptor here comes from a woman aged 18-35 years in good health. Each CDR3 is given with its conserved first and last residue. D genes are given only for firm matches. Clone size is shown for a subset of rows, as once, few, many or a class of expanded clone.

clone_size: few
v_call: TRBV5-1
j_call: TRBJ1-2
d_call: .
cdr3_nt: TGCGCCAGCAGCTTGGACCCGGGCCTCAACTATGGCTACACCTTC
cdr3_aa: CASSLDPGLNYGYTF

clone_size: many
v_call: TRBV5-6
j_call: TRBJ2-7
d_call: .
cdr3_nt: TGTGCCAGCAGCTTGGTGGGGACAACCTACGAGCAGTACTTC
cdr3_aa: CASSLVGTTYEQYF

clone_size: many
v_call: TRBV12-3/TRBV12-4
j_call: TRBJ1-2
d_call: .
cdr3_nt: TGTGCCAGCAGTTTAGAACTCCAGGGGTTCTATGGCTACACCTTC
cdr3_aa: CASSLELQGFYGYTF

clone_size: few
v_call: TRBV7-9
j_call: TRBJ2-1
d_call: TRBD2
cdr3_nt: TGTGCCAGCAGCACCGGGGGACTAGCGGGAGCTTACAATGAGCAGTTCTTC
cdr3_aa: CASSTGGLAGAYNEQFF

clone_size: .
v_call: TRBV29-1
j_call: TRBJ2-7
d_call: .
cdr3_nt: TGCAGCGTTGTAGACAGTCTCTACGAGCAGTACTTC
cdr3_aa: CSVVDSLYEQYF

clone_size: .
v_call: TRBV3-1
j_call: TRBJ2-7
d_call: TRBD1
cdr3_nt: TGTGCCACATCCGGGGCGGGACAGGGGTTCTACGAGCAGTACTTC
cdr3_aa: CATSGAGQGFYEQYF

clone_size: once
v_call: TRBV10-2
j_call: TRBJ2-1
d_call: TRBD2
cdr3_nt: TGCGCCAGTGGACTAGCGGGGGCCGTTTACAATGAGCAGTTCTTC
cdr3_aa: CASGLAGAVYNEQFF

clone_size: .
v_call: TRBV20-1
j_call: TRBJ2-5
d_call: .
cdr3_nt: TGCAGTGCTCCACGGAACGGGCAGAACGAGTTC
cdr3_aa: CSAPRNGQNEF

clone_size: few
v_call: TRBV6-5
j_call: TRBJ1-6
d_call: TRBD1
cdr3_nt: TGTGCCAGCAGTTACACGACTCGGACAGGACCTAATTCACCCCTCCACTTT
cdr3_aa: CASSYTTRTGPNSPLHF

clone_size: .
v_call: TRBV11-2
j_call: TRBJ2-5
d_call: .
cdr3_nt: TGTGCCAGCAGCTCAACGCTGGCAGAGACCCAGTACTTC
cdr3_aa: CASSSTLAETQYF

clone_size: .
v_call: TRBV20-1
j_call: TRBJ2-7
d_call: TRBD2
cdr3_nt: TGCAGTGCTTGGACTAGCGGGCAATCCTACGAGCAGTACTTC
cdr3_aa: CSAWTSGQSYEQYF

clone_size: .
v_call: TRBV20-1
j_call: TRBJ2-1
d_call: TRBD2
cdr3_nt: TGCAGTGCTAGAGATGCGCGGGGGTACAATGAGCAGTTCTTC
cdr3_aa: CSARDARGYNEQFF

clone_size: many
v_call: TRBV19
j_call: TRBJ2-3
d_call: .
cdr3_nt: TGTGCCAGTAGTATTTCGGGGTATGAAGATACGCAGTATTTT
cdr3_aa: CASSISGYEDTQYF

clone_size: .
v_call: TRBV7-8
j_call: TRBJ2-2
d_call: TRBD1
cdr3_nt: TGTGCCAGCAGCCCCCACCCGGGACAGGGCCACACCGGGGAGCTGTTTTTT
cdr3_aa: CASSPHPGQGHTGELFF

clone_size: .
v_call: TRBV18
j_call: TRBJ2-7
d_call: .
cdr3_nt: TGTGCCAGCTCACCACTTTCAGGCGCGCTGACCTACGAGCAGTACTTC
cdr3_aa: CASSPLSGALTYEQYF

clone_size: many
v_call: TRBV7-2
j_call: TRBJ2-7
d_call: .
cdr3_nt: TGTGCCAGCAGCCGTCTTTGGGGGGAGACCTACGAGCAGTACTTC
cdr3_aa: CASSRLWGETYEQYF

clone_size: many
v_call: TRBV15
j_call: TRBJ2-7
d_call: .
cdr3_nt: TGTGCCACCAGCAGCGGACAGACTCTTATTTACGAGCAGTACTTC
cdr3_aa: CATSSGQTLIYEQYF

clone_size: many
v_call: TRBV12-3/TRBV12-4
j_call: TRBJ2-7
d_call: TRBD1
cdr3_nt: TGTGCCAGCAGTTTAGCTACCGGGACAGGGGGCTACGAGCAGTACTTC
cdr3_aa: CASSLATGTGGYEQYF

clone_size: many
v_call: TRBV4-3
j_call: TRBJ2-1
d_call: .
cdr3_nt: TGCGCCAGCAGCCAAGATACCGGGTTGGCGGGCAATGAGCAGTTCTTC
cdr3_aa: CASSQDTGLAGNEQFF

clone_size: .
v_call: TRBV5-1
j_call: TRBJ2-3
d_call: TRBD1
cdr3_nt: TGCGCCAGCAGCCAGGGGGCTAGGACAGATACGCAGTATTTT
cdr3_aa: CASSQGARTDTQYF

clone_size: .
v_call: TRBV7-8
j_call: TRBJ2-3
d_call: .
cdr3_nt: TGTGCCAGCAGCTTAGCTTGGGGGGCGTTAGATACGCAGTATTTT
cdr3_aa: CASSLAWGALDTQYF

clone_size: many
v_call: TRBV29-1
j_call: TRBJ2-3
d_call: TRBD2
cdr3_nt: TGCAGCGTTGGACTAGCGGGCCTCACAGATACGCAGTATTTT
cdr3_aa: CSVGLAGLTDTQYF

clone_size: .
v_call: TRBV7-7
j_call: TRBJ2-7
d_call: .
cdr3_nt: TGTGCTAGCGGCCCGACTGGCTCCTACGAGCAGTACTTC
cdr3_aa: CASGPTGSYEQYF

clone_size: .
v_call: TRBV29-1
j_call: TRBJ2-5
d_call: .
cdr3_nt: TGCAGCGTTGAAATGGACAGCCAAGAGACCCAGTACTTC
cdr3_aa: CSVEMDSQETQYF

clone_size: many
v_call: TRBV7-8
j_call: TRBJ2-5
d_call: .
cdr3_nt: TGTGCCAGCAGCCTACTGACCCGGACCTTCCAAGAGACCCAGTACTTC
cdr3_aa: CASSLLTRTFQETQYF

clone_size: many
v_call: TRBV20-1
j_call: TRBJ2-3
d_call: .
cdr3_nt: TGCAGTGCTAGAGATCCTGCCACAGATACGCAGTATTTT
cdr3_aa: CSARDPATDTQYF

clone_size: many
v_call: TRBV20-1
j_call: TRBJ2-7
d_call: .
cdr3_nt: TGCAGTGCTGACCGACAGGCAACCTACGAGCAGTACTTC
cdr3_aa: CSADRQATYEQYF

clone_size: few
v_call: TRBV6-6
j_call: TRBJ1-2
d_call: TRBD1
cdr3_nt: TGTGCCAGCGGAAAGACAGGGGAGTATGGCTACACCTTC
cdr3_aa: CASGKTGEYGYTF

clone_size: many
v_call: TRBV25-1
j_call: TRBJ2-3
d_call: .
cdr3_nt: TGTGCCAGCAGCCTCCAGCTGAACACAGATACGCAGTATTTT
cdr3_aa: CASSLQLNTDTQYF

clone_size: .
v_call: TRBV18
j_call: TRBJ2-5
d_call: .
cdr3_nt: TGTGCCAGCTCACCTCATTCGGGAGAGACCCAGTACTTC
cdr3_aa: CASSPHSGETQYF

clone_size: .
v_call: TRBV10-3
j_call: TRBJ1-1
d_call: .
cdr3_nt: TGTGCCATCAGTGAGGGGGGGCCTGAAGCTTTCTTT
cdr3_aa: CAISEGGPEAFF

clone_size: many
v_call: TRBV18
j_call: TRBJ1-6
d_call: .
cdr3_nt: TGTGCCAGCTCACCACAGGGGTCGGATTCACCCCTCCACTTT
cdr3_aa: CASSPQGSDSPLHF

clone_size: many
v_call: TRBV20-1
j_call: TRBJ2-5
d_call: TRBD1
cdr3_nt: TGCAGTGCTAGAGATCTCCGGACAGGGAACGGTGCCCAGTACTTC
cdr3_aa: CSARDLRTGNGAQYF

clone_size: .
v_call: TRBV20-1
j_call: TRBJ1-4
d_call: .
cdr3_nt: TGCAGTGCGAGAAGTGGGGGAGCCCCAGCAACTAATGAAAAACTGTTTTTT
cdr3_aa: CSARSGGAPATNEKLFF

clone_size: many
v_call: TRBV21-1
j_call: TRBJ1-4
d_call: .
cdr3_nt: TGTGCCAGCAGCAAACACAGCAAAGTTAATGAAAAACTGTTTTTT
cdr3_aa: CASSKHSKVNEKLFF

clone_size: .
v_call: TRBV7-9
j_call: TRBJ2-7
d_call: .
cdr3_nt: TGTGCCAGCAGCTTAGAGATGTGGGGGCCCACCTACGAGCAGTACTTC
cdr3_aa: CASSLEMWGPTYEQYF

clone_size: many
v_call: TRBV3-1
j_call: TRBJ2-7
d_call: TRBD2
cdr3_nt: TGTGCCAGCAGCCCAGGGACTAGTGGCGAGCAGTACTTC
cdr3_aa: CASSPGTSGEQYF

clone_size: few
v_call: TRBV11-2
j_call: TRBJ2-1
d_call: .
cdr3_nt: TGTGCCAGCACCCAGGGGGGCAATGAGCAGTTCTTC
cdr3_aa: CASTQGGNEQFF

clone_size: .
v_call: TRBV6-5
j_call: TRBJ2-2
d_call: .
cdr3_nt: TGTGCCAGCAGTTACTCCGGGACAAGCACCGGGGAGCTGTTTTTT
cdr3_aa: CASSYSGTSTGELFF

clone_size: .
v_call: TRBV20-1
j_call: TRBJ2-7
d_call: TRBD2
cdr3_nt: TGCTGTGCTAGACTCGGGACTAGCGGGAGGGCCTACGAGCAGTACTTT
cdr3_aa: CCARLGTSGRAYEQYF

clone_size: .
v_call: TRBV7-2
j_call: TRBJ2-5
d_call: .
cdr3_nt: TGTGCCAGCAGCCTCCAGCGGGCGATACAAGAGACCCAGTACTTC
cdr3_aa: CASSLQRAIQETQYF

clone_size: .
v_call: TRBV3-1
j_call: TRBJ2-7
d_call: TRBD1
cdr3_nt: TGTGCCAGCTGCCAAGGGGGCCCTAGCTCCTACGAGCAGTACTTC
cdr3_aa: CASCQGGPSSYEQYF

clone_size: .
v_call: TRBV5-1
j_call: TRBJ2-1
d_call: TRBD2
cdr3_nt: TGCGCCAGCAGCCCGGGACTAGCGGCCCTGAGCTCCTACAATGAGCAGTTCTTC
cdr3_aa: CASSPGLAALSSYNEQFF

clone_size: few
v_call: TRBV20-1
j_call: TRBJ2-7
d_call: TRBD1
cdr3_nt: TGCAGTGCTAGTCACGGACAGGGGCCCTACGAGCAGTACTTC
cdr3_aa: CSASHGQGPYEQYF

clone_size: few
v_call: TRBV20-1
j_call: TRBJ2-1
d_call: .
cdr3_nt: TGCAGTGCTATCCCTAACCCGTCTGGAGACAATGAGCAGTTCTTC
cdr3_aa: CSAIPNPSGDNEQFF

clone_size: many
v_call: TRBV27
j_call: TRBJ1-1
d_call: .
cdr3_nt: TGTGCCAGCAGTTTAGACGCCAGGGCCAACACTGAAGCTTTCTTT
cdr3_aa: CASSLDARANTEAFF

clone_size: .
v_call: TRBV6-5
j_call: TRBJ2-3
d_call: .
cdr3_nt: TGTGCCAGCAGTTACTCGAAAGGGGCCCCCCTAGATACGCAGTATTTT
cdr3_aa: CASSYSKGAPLDTQYF

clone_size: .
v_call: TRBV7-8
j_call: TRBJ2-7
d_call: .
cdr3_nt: TGTGCCAGCAGCTTACGTTCCATTCTACCCTACGAGCAGTACTTC
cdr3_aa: CASSLRSILPYEQYF

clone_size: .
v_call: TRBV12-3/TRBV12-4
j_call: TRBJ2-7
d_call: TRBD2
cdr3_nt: TGTGCCAGCTCCGGGGGGGGCAGCGGTTACGAGCAGTACTTC
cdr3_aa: CASSGGGSGYEQYF

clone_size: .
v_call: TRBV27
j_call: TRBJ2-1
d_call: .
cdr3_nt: TGTGCCAGCAGTAAGGACTGGTACAATGAGCAGTTCTTC
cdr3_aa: CASSKDWYNEQFF

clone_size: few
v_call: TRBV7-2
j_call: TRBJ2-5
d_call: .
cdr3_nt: TGTGCCAGCAGTCGACGGGTCCAAGAGACCCAGTACTTC
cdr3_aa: CASSRRVQETQYF

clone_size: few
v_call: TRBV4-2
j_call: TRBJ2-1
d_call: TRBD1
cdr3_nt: TGTGCCAGCAGCCAAGGACAGGGGGTTTACAATGAGCAGTTCTTC
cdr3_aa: CASSQGQGVYNEQFF